The clone carrying this T cell receptor (beta chain) was seen many times. The library had UMIs added by 3' ligation of an oligonucleotide to TCR cDNA. Reverse transcription used DNase-treated unsorted total RNA, aiming for roughly 1 to 1000 ng. Amplification of ligated cDNA took four PCR rounds with SP2 and nested alpha and beta constant primers. TCRdb recomputed calls from the UMI-ligation and nested PCR reads with MiXCR, one row per CDR3 protein. The profile shows about 26,000 distinct CDR3 sequences, around 5.2% of them singletons. The data originate from a study of naive and memory T cell subsets. The receptor's source is an adult in good health. Specimen: blood.

CDR3 nucleotide sequence: TGTGCCTGGACCACGGGCGCCCGTCGAGGAAACACCATATATTTT. Its translation: CAWTTGARRGNTIYF. The gene calls are TRBV30 and TRBJ1-3; D gene ambiguous. Germline V CDR1 and CDR2: GTSNPN, SVGIG (reference sequence). The CDR3 loop spans 15 amino acids. Trimming shortened V by 4 bases and J by 4 bases, and 17 bases separated the two germline ends.